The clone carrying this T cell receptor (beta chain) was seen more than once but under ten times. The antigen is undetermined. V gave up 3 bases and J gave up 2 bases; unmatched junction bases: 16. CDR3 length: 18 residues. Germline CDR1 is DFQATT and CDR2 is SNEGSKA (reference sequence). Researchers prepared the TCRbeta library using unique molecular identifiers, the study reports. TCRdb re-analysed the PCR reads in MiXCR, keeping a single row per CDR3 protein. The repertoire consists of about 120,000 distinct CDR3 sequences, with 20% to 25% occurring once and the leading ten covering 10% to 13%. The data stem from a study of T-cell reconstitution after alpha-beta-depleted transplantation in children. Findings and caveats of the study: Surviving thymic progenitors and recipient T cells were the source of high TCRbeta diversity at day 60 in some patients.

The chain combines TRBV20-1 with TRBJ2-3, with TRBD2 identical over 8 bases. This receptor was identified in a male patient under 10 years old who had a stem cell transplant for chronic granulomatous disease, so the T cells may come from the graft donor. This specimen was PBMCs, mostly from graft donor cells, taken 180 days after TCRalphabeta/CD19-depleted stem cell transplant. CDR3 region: CSARTTLPTSDHTDTQYF. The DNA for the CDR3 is TGCAGTGCTAGGACGACGCTGCCGACTAGCGATCACACAGATACGCAGTATTTT.